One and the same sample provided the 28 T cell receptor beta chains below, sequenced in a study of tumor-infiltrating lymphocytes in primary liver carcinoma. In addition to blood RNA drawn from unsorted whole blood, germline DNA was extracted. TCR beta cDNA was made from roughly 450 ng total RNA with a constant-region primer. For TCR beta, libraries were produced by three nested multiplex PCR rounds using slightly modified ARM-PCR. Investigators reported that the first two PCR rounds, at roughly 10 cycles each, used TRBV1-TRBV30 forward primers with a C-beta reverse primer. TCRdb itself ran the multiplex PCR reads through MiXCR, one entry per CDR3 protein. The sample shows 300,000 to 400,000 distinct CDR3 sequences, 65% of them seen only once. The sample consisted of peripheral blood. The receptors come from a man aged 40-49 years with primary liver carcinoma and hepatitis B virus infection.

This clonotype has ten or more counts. This CDR3 reads CATSEAGKGSAGGYTF. The CDR3 coding sequence is TGTGCCACCAGTGAGGCCGGGAAAGGATCAGCGGGCGGCTACACCTTC. The chain links TRBV24-1 to TRBJ1-2, with D unresolved. This CDR3 comprises 16 residues. V dropped 4 bases and J dropped 8 bases, with 22 bases sitting between them. The germline gives CDR1 KGHDR, CDR2 SFDVKD.

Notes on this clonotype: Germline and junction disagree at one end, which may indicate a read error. For the CDR3, the DNA is TGCAGCGTTGAAGAAGTAAGGACCTCTGGGGCCAACGTCCTGTCTTTC. This codes for CSVEEVRTSGANVLSF. This chain joins TRBV29-1 and TRBJ2-6, with a tentative D call TRBD1 (5 bases). Germline CDR1 and CDR2: SQVTM and ANQGSEA. The CDR3 runs 16 residues.

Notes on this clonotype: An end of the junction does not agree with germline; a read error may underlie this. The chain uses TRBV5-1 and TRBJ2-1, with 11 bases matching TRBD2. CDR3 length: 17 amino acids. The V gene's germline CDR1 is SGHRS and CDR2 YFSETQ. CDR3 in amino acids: CAGSVGLAAVSYNEQFF. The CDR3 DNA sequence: TGCGCCGGCAGCGTGGGACTAGCGGCCGTCTCTTACAATGAGCAGTTCTTC.

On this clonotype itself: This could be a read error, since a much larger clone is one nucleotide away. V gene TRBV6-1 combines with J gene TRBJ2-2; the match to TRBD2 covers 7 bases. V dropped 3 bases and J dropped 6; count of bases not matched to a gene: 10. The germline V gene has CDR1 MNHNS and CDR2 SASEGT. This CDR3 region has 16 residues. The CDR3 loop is CASSDDDGGRPGELFF. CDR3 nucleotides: TGTGCCAGCAGTGACGACGACGGGGGGAGGCCCGGGGAGCTGTTTTTT.

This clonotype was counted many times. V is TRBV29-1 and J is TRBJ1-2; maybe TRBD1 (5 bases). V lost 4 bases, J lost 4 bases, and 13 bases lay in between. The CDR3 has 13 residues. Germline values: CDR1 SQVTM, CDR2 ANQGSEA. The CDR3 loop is CSVGEGQIYGYTF. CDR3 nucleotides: TGCAGCGTTGGGGAGGGGCAGATCTATGGCTACACCTTC.

The CDR3, as DNA: TGTGCCAGCAGCCCCACGAACAGGGTTGGGCCCGGGGAGCTGTTTTTT. Protein sequence: CASSPTNRVGPGELFF. The chain joins TRBV11-2 to TRBJ2-2; D is possibly TRBD1 (6 bases). The ends were cut back, 5 bases at V and 6 bases at J, with 19 bases in the middle. The CDR3 spans 16 residues. CDR1 and CDR2 (germline): SGHAT, FQNNGV.

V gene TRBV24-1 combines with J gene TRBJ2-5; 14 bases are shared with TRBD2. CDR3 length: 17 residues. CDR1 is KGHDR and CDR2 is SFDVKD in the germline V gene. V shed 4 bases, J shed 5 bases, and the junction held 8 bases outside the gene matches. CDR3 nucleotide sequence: TGTGCCACCAGTGACCATCCGGGACTAGCGGGAGATGAGACCCAGTACTTC. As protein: CATSDHPGLAGDETQYF.

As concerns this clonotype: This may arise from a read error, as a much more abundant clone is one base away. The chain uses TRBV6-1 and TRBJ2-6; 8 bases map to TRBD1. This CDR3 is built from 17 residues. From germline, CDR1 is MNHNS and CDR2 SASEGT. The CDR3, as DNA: TGTGCCAGCAGTGAACTAGCAGGGGGCGTTGGGGTCAACGTCCTGACTTTC. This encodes CASSELAGGVGVNVLTF.

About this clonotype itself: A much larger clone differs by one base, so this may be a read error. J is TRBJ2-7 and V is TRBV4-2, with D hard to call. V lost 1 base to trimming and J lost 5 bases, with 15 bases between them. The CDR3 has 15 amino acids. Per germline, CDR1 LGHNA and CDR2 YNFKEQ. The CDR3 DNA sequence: TGTGCCAGCAGCCAAGGGTTGGGCAGGCGCGACGAGCAGTACTTC. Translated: CASSQGLGRRDEQYF.

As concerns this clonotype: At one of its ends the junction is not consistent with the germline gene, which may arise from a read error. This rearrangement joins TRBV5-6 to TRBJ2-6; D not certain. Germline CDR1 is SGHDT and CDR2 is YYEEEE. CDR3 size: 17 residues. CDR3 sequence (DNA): TGTGCCAGCAGTTTTGGGATTGGCGGCTCTTGGGCCAACGTCCTGACTTTC. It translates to CASSFGIGGSWANVLTF.

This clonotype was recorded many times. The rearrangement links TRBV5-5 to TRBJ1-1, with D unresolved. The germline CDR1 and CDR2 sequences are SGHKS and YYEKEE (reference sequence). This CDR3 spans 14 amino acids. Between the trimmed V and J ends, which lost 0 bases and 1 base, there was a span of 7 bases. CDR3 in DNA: TGTGCCAGCAGCTTGGCTGGCACGAACACTGAAGCTTTCTTT. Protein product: CASSLAGTNTEAFF. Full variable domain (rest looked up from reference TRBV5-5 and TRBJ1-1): DAGVTQSPTHLIKTRGQQVTLRCSPISGHKSVSWYQQVLGQGPQFIFQYYEKEERGRGNFPDRFSARQFPNYSSELNVNALLLGDSALYLCASSLAGTNTEAFFGQGTRLTVV.

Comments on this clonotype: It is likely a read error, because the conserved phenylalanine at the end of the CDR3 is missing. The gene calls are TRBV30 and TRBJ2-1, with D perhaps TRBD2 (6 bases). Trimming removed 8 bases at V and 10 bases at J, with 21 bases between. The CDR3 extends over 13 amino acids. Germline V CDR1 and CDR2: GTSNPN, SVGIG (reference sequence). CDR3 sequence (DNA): TGTGCCCGGTCCGGGACTCGCGGTAGCGAGCAGTTCCTC. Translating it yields CARSGTRGSEQFL.

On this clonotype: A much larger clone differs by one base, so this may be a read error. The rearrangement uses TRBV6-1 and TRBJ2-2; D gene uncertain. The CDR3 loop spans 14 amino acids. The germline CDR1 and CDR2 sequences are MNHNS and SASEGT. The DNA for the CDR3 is TGTGTCAGCACGTCCGAAAGGCTCGCCGGGGAGCTGTTTTTT. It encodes CVSTSERLAGELFF.

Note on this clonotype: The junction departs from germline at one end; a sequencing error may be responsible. The CDR3 loop is CTSSPAQVGETQYF. In DNA, the CDR3 is TGTACCAGCAGCCCAGCACAGGTAGGGGAGACCCAGTACTTC. J is TRBJ2-5 and V is TRBV5-4; TRBD1 is a possible D gene (5 bases). The CDR3 extends over 14 amino acids. Germline V gene lookup returns CDR1 SGHNT and CDR2 YYREEE (reference sequence).

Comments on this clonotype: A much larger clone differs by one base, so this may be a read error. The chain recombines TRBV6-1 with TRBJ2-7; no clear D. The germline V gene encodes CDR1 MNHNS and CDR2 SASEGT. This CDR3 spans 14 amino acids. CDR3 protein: CAGSDGRLSYEQYF. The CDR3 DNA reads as TGTGCCGGCAGTGACGGCCGGTTAAGCTACGAGCAGTACTTC.

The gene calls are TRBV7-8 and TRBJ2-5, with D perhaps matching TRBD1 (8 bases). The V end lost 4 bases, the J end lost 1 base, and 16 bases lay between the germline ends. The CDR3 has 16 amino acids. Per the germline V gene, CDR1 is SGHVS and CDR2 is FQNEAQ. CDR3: CASSYYRGGLQETQYF. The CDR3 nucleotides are TGTGCCAGCAGCTATTACAGGGGGGGACTCCAAGAGACCCAGTACTTC.

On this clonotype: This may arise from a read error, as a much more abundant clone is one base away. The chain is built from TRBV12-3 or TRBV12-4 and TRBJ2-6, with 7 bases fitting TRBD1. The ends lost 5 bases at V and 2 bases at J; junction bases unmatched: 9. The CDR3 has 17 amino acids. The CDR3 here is CASSPAQGIPGANVLTF. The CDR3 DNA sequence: TGTGCCAGCAGTCCGGCACAGGGGATACCTGGGGCCAACGTCCTGACTTTC.

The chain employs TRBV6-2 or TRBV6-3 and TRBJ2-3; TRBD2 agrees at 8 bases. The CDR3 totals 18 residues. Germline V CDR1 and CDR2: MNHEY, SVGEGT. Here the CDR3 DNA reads TGTGCTGGCAGTCCCACGAGCAAACTAGCGGAGCTCACAGATACGCAGTATTTT. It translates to CAGSPTSKLAELTDTQYF.

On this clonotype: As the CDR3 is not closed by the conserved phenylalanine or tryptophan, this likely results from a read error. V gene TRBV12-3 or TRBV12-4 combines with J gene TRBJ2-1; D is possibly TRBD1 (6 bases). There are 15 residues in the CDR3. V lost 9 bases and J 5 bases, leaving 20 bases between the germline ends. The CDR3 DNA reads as TGTGCCAGTACAACCCCCTCCCCAGGGGACAATGAGCAGTTCCTC. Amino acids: CASTTPSPGDNEQFL.

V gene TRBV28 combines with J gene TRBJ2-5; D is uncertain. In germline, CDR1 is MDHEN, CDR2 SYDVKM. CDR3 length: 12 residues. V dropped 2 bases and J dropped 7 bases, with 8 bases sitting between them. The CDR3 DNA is TGTGCCAGCAGTTTAGGGCCCCGGACCCAGTACTTC. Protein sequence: CASSLGPRTQYF.

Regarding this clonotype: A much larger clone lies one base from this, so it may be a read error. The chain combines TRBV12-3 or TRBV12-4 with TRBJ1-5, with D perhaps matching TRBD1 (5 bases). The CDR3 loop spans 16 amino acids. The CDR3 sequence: CVSSGAVGVGNQPQHF. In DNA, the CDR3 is TGTGTCAGCAGTGGGGCAGTGGGGGTAGGCAATCAGCCCCAGCATTTT.

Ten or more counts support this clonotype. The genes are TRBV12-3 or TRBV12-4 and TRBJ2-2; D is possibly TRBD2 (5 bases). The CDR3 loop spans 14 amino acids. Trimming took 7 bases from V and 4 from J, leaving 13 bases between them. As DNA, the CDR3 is TGTGCCAGCACCCAAACCGGGGTCACCGGGGAGCTGTTTTTT. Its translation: CASTQTGVTGELFF.

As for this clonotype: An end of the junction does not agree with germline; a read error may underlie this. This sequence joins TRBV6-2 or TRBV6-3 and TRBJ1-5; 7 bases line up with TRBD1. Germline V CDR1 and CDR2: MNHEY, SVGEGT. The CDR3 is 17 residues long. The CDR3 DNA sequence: TGTGCCAGCAGTTACTCGGACAGGACGATTACGGGGCAGCCCCACCATTTT. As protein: CASSYSDRTITGQPHHF.

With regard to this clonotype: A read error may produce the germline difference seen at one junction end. The DNA for the CDR3 is TGTGCTAGCAGCTTAAGTCGGGGGGACTACAATGAGCAGTTCTTC. Its protein is CASSLSRGDYNEQFF. The chain employs TRBV11-3 and TRBJ2-1; 7 nucleotides agree with TRBD2. The germline CDR1 and CDR2 sequences are SGHNT and YENEEA. CDR3 length: 15 amino acids.

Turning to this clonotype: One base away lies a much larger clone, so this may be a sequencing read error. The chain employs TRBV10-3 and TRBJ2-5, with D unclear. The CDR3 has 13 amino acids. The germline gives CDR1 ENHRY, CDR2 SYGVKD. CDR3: CAISESGMETQNF. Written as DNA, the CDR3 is TGTGCCATCAGTGAGTCGGGGATGGAGACCCAGAACTTC.

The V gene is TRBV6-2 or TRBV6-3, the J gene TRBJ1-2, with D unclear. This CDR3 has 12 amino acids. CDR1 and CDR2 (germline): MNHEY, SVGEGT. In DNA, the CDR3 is TGTGTCACCAAAATATGGGAAGGCGGCTACACCTTC. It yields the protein CVTKIWEGGYTF.

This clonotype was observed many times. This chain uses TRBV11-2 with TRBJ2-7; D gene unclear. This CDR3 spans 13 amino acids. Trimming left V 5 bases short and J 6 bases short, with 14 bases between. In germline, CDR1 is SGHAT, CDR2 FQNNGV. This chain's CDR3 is CASSPGPTREQYF. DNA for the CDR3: TGTGCCAGCAGCCCCGGACCTACCCGCGAGCAGTACTTC.

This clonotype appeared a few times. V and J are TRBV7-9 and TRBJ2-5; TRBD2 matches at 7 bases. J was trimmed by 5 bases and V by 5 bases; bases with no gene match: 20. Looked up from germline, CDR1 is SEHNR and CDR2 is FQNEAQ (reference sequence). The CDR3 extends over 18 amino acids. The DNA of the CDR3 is TGTGCCAGCAGCCCTCCCTGGCCTAGCGGAATCACCCAGGAGACCCAGTACTTC. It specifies CASSPPWPSGITQETQYF.